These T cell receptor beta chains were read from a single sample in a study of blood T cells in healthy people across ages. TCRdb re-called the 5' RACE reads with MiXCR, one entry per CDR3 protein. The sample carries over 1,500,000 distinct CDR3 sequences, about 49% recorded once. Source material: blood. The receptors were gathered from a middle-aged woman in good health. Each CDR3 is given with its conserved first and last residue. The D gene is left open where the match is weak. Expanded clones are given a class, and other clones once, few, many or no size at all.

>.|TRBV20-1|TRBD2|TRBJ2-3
CSARISGGGRDTQYF
TGCAGTGCTAGAATTAGCGGGGGCGGGAGAGATACGCAGTATTTT
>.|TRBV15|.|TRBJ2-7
CAASREKNLEIYEQYF
TGTGCCGCCAGCAGAGAGAAGAACCTAGAGATTTACGAGCAGTACTTC
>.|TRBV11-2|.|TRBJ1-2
CASSPPGNRLMGYTF
TGTGCCAGCAGCCCGCCGGGCAACAGGTTGATGGGCTACACCTTC
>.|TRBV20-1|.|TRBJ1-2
CSASSPAYYGYTF
TGCAGTGCTAGTTCTCCCGCGTACTATGGCTACACCTTC
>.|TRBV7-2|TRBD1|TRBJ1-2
CASRMTHMDRVEYGYTF
TGTGCCAGCCGGATGACCCATATGGACAGGGTTGAATACGGCTACACCTTC
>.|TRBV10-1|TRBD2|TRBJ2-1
CASSGRVSGGAAYNEQFF
TGCGCCAGCAGTGGGCGTGTTAGCGGGGGAGCGGCCTACAATGAGCAGTTCTTC
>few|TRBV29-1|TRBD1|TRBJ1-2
CSVEVGQLYGYTF
TGCAGCGTTGAGGTGGGACAGCTCTATGGCTACACCTTC
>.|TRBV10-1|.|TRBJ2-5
CASSRVRGETQYF
TGCGCCAGCAGTCGAGTCAGGGGAGAGACCCAGTACTTC
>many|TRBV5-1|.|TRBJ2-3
CASSSGPSTDTQYF
TGTGCCAGCAGCTCGGGACCGAGCACAGATACGCAGTATTTT
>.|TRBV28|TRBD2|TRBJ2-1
CASSNPGLAGGNSYNEQFF
TGTGCCAGCAGCAATCCGGGACTAGCGGGGGGGAACTCCTACAATGAGCAGTTCTTC
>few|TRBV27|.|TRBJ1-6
CASSYQGSDLYNSPLHF
TGTGCCAGCAGTTATCAGGGTAGTGACCTTTACAATTCACCCCTCCACTTT
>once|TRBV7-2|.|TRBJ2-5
CASNSALRGETQYF
TGTGCCAGCAACTCTGCGCTCCGGGGGGAGACCCAGTACTTC
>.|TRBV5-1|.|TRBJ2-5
CASSLSTSPETQYF
TGCGCCAGCAGCTTGTCTACTAGCCCAGAGACCCAGTACTTC
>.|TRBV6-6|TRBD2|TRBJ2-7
CASSDKGLGPYEQYF
TGTGCCAGCAGTGACAAAGGACTAGGACCCTACGAGCAGTACTTC
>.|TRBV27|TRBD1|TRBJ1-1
CASSFPRTGVGGTEAFF
TGTGCCAGCAGTTTTCCCCGGACAGGGGTCGGGGGAACTGAAGCTTTCTTT
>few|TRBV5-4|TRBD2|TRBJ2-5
CASRLTSGGLETQYF
TGTGCCAGCAGGTTGACTAGCGGGGGTCTGGAGACCCAGTACTTC
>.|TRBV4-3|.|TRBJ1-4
CASRRVRATNEKLFF
TGCGCCAGCCGGAGAGTTAGGGCAACTAATGAAAAACTGTTTTTT
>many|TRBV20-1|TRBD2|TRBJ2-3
CSARRGGGTDTQYF
TGCAGTGCTAGACGGGGCGGGGGAACAGATACGCAGTATTTT